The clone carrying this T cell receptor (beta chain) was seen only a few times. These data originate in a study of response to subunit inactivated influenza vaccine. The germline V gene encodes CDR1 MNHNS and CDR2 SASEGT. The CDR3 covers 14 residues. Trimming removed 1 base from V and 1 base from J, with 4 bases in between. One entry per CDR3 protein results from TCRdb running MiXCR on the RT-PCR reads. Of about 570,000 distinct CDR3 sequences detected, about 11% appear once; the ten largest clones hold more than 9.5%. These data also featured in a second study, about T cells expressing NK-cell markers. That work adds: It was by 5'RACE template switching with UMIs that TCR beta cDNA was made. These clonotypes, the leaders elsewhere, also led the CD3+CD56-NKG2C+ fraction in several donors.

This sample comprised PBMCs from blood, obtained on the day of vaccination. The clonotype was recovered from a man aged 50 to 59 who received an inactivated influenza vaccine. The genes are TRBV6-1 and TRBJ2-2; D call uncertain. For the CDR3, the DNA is TGTGCCAGCAGTGAAGTTAGGAACACCGGGGAGCTGTTTTTT. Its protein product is CASSEVRNTGELFF.